This T cell receptor (beta chain) was captured by sequencing in a study of blood T cell repertoires in COVID-19. Study information: In each case, the material was cDNA or gDNA derived from T cells, B-cell-depleted T cells, or PBMCs.

Sequencing was performed with immunoSEQ multiplex PCR; in TCRdb, only in-frame clones are kept and a portion is missing. The sample consists of 150,000 to 200,000 clones, less than 85% of them appearing once. Recruits, aged about 18 to 89 years, lived in 24 US areas. Which cohort a participant joined came from the clinical history participants gave. With 0 bases clipped from V and 12 bases from J, the junction kept 4 bases outside the gene matches. CDR1 is GTSNPN, CDR2 SVGIG, per germline (reference sequence). The CDR3 runs to 12 residues. The clonotype comes from a man between 60 and 75 years old who had recovered from COVID-19. Input material: PBMCs or T cells enriched from blood (not recorded which). The chain couples TRBV30 to TRBJ2-1; 8 bases align to TRBD1. The DNA of the CDR3 is TGTGCCTGGAGTGTAATTCAGGGGGCGCAGTTCTTC. The encoded protein is CAWSVIQGAQFF. Variable domain in full (rest from reference TRBV30 and TRBJ2-1): SQTIHQWPATLVQPVGSPLSLECTVEGTSNPNLYWYRQAAGRGLQLLFYSVGIGQISSEVPQNLSASRPQDRQFILSSKKLLLSDSGFYLCAWSVIQGAQFFGPGTRLTVL.